The TCR beta chain described here comes from a study of tumor-infiltrating lymphocytes in primary liver carcinoma. Study context: There were roughly 3.65 to 7.13 million productive TCRbeta reads per sample, a yield similar across tissue types.

The germline CDR1 and CDR2 sequences are MGHRA and YSYEKL. This CDR3 is 16 amino acids long. Co-extracted RNA and DNA came from about 19-30 mg of unsorted bulk tissue. Every single tumor sample held over 85% viable tumor cells. The researchers produced TCR beta cDNA from approximately 460 ng total RNA with a constant-region primer. Employing slightly modified ARM-PCR, three nested multiplex PCR rounds were run, and these gave rise to the TCR beta libraries. Amplification in the first two PCR rounds was performed using TRBV1-TRBV30 forward primers and a C-beta reverse primer for approximately 10 cycles each. TCRdb re-derived calls from the multiplex PCR reads in MiXCR, one entry per CDR3 protein. The sample records 30,000 to 40,000 distinct CDR3 sequences, roughly four fifths being singletons. In regard to this clonotype: At one of its ends the junction is not consistent with the germline gene, which may arise from a read error.

This TCR was recovered from a man aged 35 to 55 with primary liver carcinoma and hepatitis B virus infection. The rearrangement joins TRBV4-1 to TRBJ2-6; tentative D call: TRBD1 (5 bases). Sequencing was carried out using liver tumor tissue from sampling region 4. The subset denotes: tumor region T4, right-lateral pole. CDR3 coding DNA: TGCGTCAGCAGCCAAGATCAGGGCTCCAGGGCCAACGTCCTGACTTTC. This sequence encodes CVSSQDQGSRANVLTF.